The rows below give T cell receptor beta chains drawn from one sample of a study of blood T cells in healthy people across ages. TCRdb re-called the 5' RACE reads through MiXCR, storing one row per CDR3 protein. Counted here are over 700,000 distinct CDR3 sequences, around a quarter occurring once; the ten biggest clones make up under 9.5%. This same sample was also taken into another study, of T cells of mothers and their children.

The specimen sequenced was blood. These receptors originate from a boy aged 5-17 years in good health. The CDR3 runs from the conserved cysteine through the conserved F or W. Each record gives: J gene, V gene, clone size, D gene, CDR3 protein, CDR3 DNA. The D gene is left open where the match is weak. Clone size is not always given. Where it is, it says once, few, many or a class for expanded clones.

TRBJ2-3 | TRBV12-3/TRBV12-4 | few | TRBD2 | CASSPHPTSGVTDTQYF | TGTGCCAGCAGTCCCCACCCGACTAGCGGGGTCACAGATACGCAGTATTTT
TRBJ2-4 | TRBV18 | NA | TRBD1 | CASSVGGQGAENIQYF | TGTGCCAGCTCAGTCGGGGGCCAGGGGGCGGAAAACATTCAGTACTTC
TRBJ1-4 | TRBV18 | few | NA | CASSPRGSEKLFF | TGTGCCAGCTCACCGAGGGGCAGTGAAAAACTGTTTTTT
TRBJ2-5 | TRBV7-3 | many | NA | CASSLGSSRQETQYF | TGTGCCAGCAGCTTAGGATCTAGCAGACAAGAGACCCAGTACTTC
TRBJ2-2 | TRBV20-1 | NA | TRBD2 | CSARVLGLSGSGTGELFF | TGCAGTGCTAGAGTCTTAGGGCTTAGCGGGAGTGGCACCGGGGAGCTGTTTTTT
TRBJ2-4 | TRBV15 | few | NA | CATSIVAKNIQYF | TGTGCCACCAGCATTGTAGCCAAAAACATTCAGTACTTC
TRBJ2-1 | TRBV27 | NA | NA | CASSLSTLNEQFF | TGTGCCAGCAGTTTATCGACCCTCAATGAGCAGTTCTTC
TRBJ2-1 | TRBV7-9 | few | NA | CASSLASTGHEQFF | TGTGCCAGCAGCTTAGCGAGCACCGGCCATGAGCAGTTCTTC
TRBJ2-7 | TRBV20-1 | NA | TRBD1 | CSAGDSSYEQYF | TGCAGTGCCGGGGACAGTTCCTACGAGCAGTACTTC
TRBJ2-5 | TRBV5-1 | few | NA | CASSRGTPAQETQYF | TGCGCCAGCAGCCGCGGGACTCCCGCACAAGAGACCCAGTACTTC
TRBJ1-5 | TRBV4-3 | few | NA | CASSQGTGHQPQHF | TGCGCCAGCAGCCAAGGTACAGGTCATCAGCCCCAGCATTTT
TRBJ2-1 | TRBV28 | NA | TRBD2 | CASSTLRGSSYNEQFF | TGTGCCAGCAGCACCCTTCGCGGGAGCTCCTACAATGAGCAGTTCTTC
TRBJ2-3 | TRBV29-1 | many | NA | CSVDTVMHIDTQYF | TGCAGCGTTGACACAGTCATGCACATCGATACGCAGTATTTT
TRBJ2-5 | TRBV6-2/TRBV6-3 | NA | NA | CASSYETDLQETQYF | TGTGCCAGCAGTTACGAGACGGACCTCCAAGAGACCCAGTACTTC
TRBJ1-4 | TRBV5-1 | NA | NA | CASSLRDSRTNEKLFF | TGCGCCAGCAGCTTGAGAGATTCAAGAACTAATGAAAAACTGTTTTTT
TRBJ2-5 | TRBV6-5 | few | TRBD1 | CASGIDRGETQYF | TGTGCCAGCGGCATCGACAGGGGAGAGACCCAGTACTTC
TRBJ2-1 | TRBV12-3/TRBV12-4 | few | NA | CASSPGTFEQFF | TGTGCCAGCAGCCCCGGGACTTTTGAGCAGTTCTTC
TRBJ2-5 | TRBV29-1 | few | NA | CSVERSGEQYF | TGCAGCGTTGAAAGGTCGGGAGAGCAGTACTTC
TRBJ2-7 | TRBV4-1 | few | TRBD1 | CASSRVGLGQASEQYF | TGCGCCAGCAGCCGAGTGGGCCTGGGACAGGCCTCCGAGCAGTACTTC
TRBJ2-5 | TRBV5-1 | NA | NA | CASSLGLGPETQYF | TGCGCCAGCAGCTTGGGCCTCGGGCCCGAGACCCAGTACTTC
TRBJ2-7 | TRBV4-3 | NA | TRBD1 | CASSRDPGQGYEQYF | TGCGCCAGCAGCCGAGATCCGGGACAGGGGTACGAGCAGTACTTC
TRBJ1-1 | TRBV4-1 | NA | NA | CASSQGRGGPEDFF | TGCGCCAGCAGCCAGGGCCGGGGTGGCCCGGAGGATTTCTTT
TRBJ1-2 | TRBV25-1 | few | NA | CARGPGRYGYTF | TGTGCCAGAGGTCCAGGGAGGTATGGCTACACCTTC
TRBJ2-1 | TRBV27 | few | TRBD2 | CASNSGRAGDEQFF | TGTGCCAGCAATAGCGGGAGGGCCGGAGATGAGCAGTTCTTC
TRBJ1-1 | TRBV6-1 | few | NA | CASSEGGDMNTEAFF | TGTGCCAGCAGTGAAGGGGGGGATATGAACACTGAAGCTTTCTTT
TRBJ2-5 | TRBV9 | NA | TRBD2 | CASSAGPSGGAYVVETQYF | TGTGCCAGCAGCGCGGGACCTAGCGGGGGGGCCTATGTGGTGGAGACCCAGTACTTC
TRBJ2-2 | TRBV7-9 | NA | NA | CASSARQFTGELFF | TGTGCCAGCAGCGCCCGACAGTTCACCGGGGAGCTGTTTTTT